What follows describes a single T cell receptor (beta chain). Its antigen is not yet known. No much larger clone exists at a distance of one base, and base qualities are not known. This entry is derived from a study of shared clonotypes between healthy human individuals (dated by TCRdb to the early 2020s). Regarding the study in general: The cohort included a few men and two women between 18 and 49 years of age. The study deeply sequenced blood TCR repertoires of about 5 healthy adults to estimate repertoire size and the extent of clonotype sharing between individuals. Different laboratories and diverse techniques were used to prepare libraries and sequence TCR repertoires, to increase sequencing depth and limit assay-specific biases. Each donor's leukapheresis produced roughly between about 0.9 and 9.5 billion PBMCs. The paper as a whole reports these results and caveats: Pairwise subsampling led to the expectation that sequencing depth would affect the degree of clonotype sharing among donors. Sampling was restricted to blood, and TCR repertoires in tissue are likely to differ from TCR repertoires in blood. Because the study included only a small number of donors, the genetic and exposure-history diversity represented was limited.

Healthy HIV-negative adults with no recently reported acute infections or vaccinations were included as donors. Only Caucasian adults living in Nashville, Tennessee, USA were represented among the donors. In the unsorted samples, 90 million to 100 million PBMCs were counted, and genomic DNA was extracted using the QIAamp DNA Blood Mini kit. After blood collection by leukapheresis, PBMCs were isolated using Ficoll-Histopaque density gradient centrifugation and then cryopreserved in the vapor phase of liquid nitrogen. Using the deep immunoSEQ assay, TCR CDR3 regions were amplified from genomic DNA by multiplex PCR. Extracted genomic DNA from each cell subset was distributed evenly across all wells of several immunoSEQ 96-well plates, and each plate was treated as a replicate. For unsorted PBMC, 250 to 350 ng genomic DNA, equal to approximately 30,000 T cell genomes, was loaded into each replicate PCR. Unsorted PBMC genomic DNA was sequenced across ten immunoSEQ deep assay plates. Purified libraries were quantified with a Qubit 3.0 fluorometer, sized on a Bioanalyzer 2100, and re-quantified with the KAPA Library Quantification kit. Each immunoSEQ 96-well plate was sequenced on its own single-read 150-cycle Illumina NextSeq 550 flow cell. The authors' analysis ran thus. The immunoSEQ output contained only junctional sequences without quality scores, so filtering could not match that applied to full-length reads. Sequences were annotated with PyIR, a Python wrapper for IgBLAST v1.9, and V/J genes and CDR3 were assigned using IMGT germline references. Reads with weak V/J assignments (E-value above 1e-6), missing CDR3, stop codons, out-of-frame junctions, or ambiguous translated residues were removed. V3J clonotypes were defined as sequences sharing an identical inferred V gene, J gene, and CDR3 amino acid sequence. Percentage overlap between repertoires was computed as shared unique clonotypes divided by the size of the smaller repertoire. RTK rarefaction, the Chao1 estimator, and Recon v2.1 estimates of unobserved clonotypes were used to assess repertoire richness. What TCRdb holds here is the immuneACCESS table cut down to in-frame rearrangements. Part of the clones is not present; checked against another copy, under half of the missing clones reflect an unresolved V gene, and the others are unexplained. For V, J and clone size, that table is used; D and trimming come from the DNA. Counted in this sample were about half a million clones; approximately 79% of them appeared once. The biggest ten clones account for roughly 13% of the sample.

Trimming takes 0 bases off V and 7 bases off J; junction bases not matched to a gene: 4. Per the germline V gene, MNHNS is the CDR1 and SASEGT is the CDR2. The CDR3, from cysteine to phenylalanine, totals 16 residues. This entry keeps only the CDR3 DNA: 48 bases, framed from base 1. The V gene is TRBV6-1 and the J gene is TRBJ1-4, with 11 junctional bases fitting TRBD1. The clonotype comes from a woman aged 40 to 50 in good health. Some clones in this sample may be carry-over from other donors' samples. The specimen was PBMCs. The sequenced DNA is TGTGCCAGCAGTGAAGCTGGTGGGACAGGGGGTGAAAAACTGTTTTTT. Its protein is CASSEAGGTGGEKLFF.